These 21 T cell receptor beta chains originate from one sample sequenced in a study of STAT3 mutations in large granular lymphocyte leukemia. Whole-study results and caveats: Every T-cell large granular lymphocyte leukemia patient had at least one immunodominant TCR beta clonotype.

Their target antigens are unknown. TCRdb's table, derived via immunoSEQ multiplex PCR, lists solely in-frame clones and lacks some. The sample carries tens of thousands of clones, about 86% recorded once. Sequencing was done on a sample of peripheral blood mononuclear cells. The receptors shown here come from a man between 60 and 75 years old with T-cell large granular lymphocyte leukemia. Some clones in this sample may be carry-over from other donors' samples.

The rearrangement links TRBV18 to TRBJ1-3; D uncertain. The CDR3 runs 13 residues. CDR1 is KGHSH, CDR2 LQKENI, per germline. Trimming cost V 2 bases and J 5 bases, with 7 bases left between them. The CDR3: CASSPAGRNTIYF. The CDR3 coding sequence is TGTGCCAGCTCACCAGCAGGAAGAAACACCATATATTTT.

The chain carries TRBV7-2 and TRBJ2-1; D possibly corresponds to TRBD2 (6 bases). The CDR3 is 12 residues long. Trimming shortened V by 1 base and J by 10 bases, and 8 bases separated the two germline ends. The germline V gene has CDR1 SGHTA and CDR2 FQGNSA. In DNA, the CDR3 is TGTGCCAGCAGCTTAGATGCGGGAGAGCAGTTCTTC. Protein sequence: CASSLDAGEQFF.

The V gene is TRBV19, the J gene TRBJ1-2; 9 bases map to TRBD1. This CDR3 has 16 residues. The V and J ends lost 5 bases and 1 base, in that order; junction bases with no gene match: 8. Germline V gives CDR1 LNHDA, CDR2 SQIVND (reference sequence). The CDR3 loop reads CASSAYNRGRNYGYTF. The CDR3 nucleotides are TGTGCCAGTAGTGCCTATAACAGGGGGCGTAACTATGGCTACACCTTC.

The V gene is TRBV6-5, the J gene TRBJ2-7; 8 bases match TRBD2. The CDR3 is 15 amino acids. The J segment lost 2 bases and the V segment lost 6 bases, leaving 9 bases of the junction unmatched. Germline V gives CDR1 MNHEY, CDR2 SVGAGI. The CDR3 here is CASRPTGRGAYEQYF. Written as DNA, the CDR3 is TGTGCCAGCAGACCAACAGGGCGGGGGGCCTACGAGCAGTACTTC.

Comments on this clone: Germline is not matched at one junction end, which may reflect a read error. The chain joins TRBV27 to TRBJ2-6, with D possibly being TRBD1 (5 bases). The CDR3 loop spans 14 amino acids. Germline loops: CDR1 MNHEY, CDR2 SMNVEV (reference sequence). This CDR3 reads CASGLGAGANVLTF. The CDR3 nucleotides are TGTGCCAGCGGTTTAGGGGCCGGGGCCAACGTCCTGACTTTC.

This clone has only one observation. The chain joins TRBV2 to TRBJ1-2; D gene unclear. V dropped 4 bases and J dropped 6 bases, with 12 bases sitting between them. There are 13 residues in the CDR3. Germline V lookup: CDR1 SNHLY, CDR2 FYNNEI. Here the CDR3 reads CASSGDSPHGYTF. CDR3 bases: TGTGCCAGCAGTGGTGACTCCCCCCATGGCTACACCTTC.

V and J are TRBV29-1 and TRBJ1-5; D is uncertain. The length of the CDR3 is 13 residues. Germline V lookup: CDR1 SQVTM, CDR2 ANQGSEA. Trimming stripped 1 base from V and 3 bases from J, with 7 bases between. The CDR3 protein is CSVEVSANQPQHF. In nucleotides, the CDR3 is TGCAGCGTTGAAGTTTCCGCCAATCAGCCCCAGCATTTT.

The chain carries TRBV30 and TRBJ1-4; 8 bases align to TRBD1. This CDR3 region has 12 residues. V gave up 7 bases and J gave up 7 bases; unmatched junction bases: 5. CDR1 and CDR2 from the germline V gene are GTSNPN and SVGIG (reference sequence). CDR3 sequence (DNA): TGTGCCTCGGACAGGGAGGGTGAAAAACTGTTTTTT. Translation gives CASDREGEKLFF.

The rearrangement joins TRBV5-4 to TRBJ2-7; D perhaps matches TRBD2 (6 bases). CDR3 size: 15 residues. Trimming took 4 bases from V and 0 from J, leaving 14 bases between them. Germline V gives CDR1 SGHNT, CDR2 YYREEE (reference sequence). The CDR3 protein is CASSGGTISSYEQYF. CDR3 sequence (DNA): TGTGCCAGCAGCGGCGGGACGATCAGCTCCTACGAGCAGTACTTC.

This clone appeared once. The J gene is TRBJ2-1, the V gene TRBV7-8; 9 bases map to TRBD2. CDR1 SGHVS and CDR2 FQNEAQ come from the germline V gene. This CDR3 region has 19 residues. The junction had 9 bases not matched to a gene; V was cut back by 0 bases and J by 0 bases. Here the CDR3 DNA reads TGTGCCAGCAGCTTAGCGTCGGTAGCGGGAGCGGCCTCCTACAATGAGCAGTTCTTC. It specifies CASSLASVAGAASYNEQFF.

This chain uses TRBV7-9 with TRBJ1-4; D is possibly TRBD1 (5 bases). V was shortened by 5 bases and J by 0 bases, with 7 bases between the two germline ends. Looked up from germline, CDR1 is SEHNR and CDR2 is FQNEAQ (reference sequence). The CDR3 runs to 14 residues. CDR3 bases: TGTGCCAGCAGCGAACAGGCAACTAATGAAAAACTGTTTTTT. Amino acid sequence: CASSEQATNEKLFF.

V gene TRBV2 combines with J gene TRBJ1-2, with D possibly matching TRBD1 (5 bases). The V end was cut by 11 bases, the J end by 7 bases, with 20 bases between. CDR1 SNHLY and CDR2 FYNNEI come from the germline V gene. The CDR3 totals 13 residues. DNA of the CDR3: TGTGCCGGTTCACCGGCGGGGCGGGGTGGCTACACCTTC. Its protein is CAGSPAGRGGYTF.

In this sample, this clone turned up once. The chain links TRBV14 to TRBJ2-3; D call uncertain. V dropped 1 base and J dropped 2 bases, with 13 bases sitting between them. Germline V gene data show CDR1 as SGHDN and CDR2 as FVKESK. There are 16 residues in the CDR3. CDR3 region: CASSQVVLSTTDTQYF. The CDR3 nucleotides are TGTGCCAGCAGCCAAGTGGTACTTTCTACCACAGATACGCAGTATTTT.

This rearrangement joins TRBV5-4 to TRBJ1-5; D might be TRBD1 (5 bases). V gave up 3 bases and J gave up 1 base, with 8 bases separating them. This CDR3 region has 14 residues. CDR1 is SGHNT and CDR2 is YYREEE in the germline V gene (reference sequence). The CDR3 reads CASSSGGSNQPQHF. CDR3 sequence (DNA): TGTGCCAGCAGCTCGGGGGGGAGCAATCAGCCCCAGCATTTT.

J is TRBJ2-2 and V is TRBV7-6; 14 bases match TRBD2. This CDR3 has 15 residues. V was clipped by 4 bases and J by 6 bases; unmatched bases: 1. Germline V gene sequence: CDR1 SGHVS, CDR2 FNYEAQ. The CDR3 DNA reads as TGTGCCAGCAGCTCGACTAGCGGGAGGGCCGGGGAGCTGTTTTTT. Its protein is CASSSTSGRAGELFF.

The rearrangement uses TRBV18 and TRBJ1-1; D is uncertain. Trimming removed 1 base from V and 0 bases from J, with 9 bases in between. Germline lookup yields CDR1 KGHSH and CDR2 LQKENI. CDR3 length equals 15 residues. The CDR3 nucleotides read TGTGCCAGCTCACCACTTGGGCAGATGAACACTGAAGCTTTCTTT. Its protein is CASSPLGQMNTEAFF.

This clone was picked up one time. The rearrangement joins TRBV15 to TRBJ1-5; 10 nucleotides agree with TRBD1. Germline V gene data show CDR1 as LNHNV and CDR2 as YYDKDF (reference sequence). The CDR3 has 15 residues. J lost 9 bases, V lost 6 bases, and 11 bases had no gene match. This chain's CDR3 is CATRRDRGDPGPQHF. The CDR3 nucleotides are TGTGCCACCAGGAGGGACAGGGGCGATCCGGGGCCCCAGCATTTT.

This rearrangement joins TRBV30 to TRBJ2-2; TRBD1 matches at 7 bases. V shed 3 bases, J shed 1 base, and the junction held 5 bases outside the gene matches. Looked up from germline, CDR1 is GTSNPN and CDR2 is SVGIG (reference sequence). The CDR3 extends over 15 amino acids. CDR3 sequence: CAWSPDRVNTGELFF. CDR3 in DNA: TGTGCCTGGAGCCCTGACAGGGTGAACACCGGGGAGCTGTTTTTT. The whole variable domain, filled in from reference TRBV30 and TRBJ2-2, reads SQTIHQWPATLVQPVGSPLSLECTVEGTSNPNLYWYRQAAGRGLQLLFYSVGIGQISSEVPQNLSASRPQDRQFILSSKKLLLSDSGFYLCAWSPDRVNTGELFFGEGSRLTVL.

The CDR3 region has the DNA TGTGCCAGCAGCCCAGGGGCAGGCCTTCCGGATACGCAGTATTTT. Protein sequence: CASSPGAGLPDTQYF. The J gene is TRBJ2-3, the V gene TRBV7-9, with a weak D call TRBD1 (6 bases). Germline lookup yields CDR1 SEHNR and CDR2 FQNEAQ (reference sequence). V lost 5 bases and J 6 bases, leaving 18 bases between the germline ends. This CDR3 is built from 15 residues.

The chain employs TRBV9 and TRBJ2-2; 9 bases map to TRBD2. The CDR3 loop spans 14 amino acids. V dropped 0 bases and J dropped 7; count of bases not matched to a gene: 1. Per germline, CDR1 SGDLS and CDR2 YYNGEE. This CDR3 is CASSVGTSDGELFF. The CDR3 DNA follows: TGTGCCAGCAGCGTAGGGACTAGCGACGGGGAGCTGTTTTTT.

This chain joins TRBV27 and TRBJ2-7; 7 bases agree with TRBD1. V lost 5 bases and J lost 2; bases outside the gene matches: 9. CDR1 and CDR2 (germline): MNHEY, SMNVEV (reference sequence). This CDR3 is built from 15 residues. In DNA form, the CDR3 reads TGTGCCAGCAGTCCATTAGACAGGGATGCCTACGAGCAGTACTTC. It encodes CASSPLDRDAYEQYF.